This T cell receptor beta chain was captured by sequencing in a study of T-cell reconstitution after alpha-beta-depleted transplantation in children. Study-wide results and caveats: Surviving recipient T cells and intrathymic progenitors accounted for some patients' high TCRbeta diversity at day 60. Expanded clones from the graft, numbering several hundred, reportedly supplied alpha-beta T cells about two months after transplant.

The table lists this clonotype with many counts. The target antigen is unknown. The V end lost 5 bases, the J end lost 4 bases, and 12 bases lay between the germline ends. This CDR3 has 13 residues. The germline V gene has CDR1 DFQATT and CDR2 SNEGSKA (reference sequence). Using unique molecular identifiers, the investigators prepared the TCRbeta library. TCRdb reprocessed the PCR reads with MiXCR, giving one entry per CDR3 protein. In the table there are 200,000 or so distinct CDR3 sequences, 6.3% of which are singletons. This TCR was recovered from a girl in the first two years of life with combined immunodeficiency, due to receive a stem cell transplant. The sequenced sample was PBMCs, obtained before TCRalphabeta/CD19-depleted stem cell transplant. V usage is TRBV20-1 and J usage is TRBJ1-5; D uncertain. The CDR3 coding sequence is TGCAGTGCTTCCTCGATCAGAAATCAGCCCCAGCATTTT. It codes for CSASSIRNQPQHF.